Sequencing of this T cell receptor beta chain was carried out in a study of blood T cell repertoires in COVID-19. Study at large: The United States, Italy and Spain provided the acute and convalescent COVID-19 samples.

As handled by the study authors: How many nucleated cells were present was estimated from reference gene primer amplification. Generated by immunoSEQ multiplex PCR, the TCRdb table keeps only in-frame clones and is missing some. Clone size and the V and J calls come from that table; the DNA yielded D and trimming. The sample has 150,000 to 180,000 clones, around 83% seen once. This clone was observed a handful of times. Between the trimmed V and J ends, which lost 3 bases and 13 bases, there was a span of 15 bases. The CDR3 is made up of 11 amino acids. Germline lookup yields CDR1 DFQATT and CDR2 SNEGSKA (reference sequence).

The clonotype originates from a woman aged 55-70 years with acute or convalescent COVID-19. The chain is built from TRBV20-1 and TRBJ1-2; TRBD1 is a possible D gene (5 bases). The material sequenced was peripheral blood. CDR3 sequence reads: CSARDRGRFTF. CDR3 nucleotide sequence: TGCAGTGCTAGGGATAGGGGCCGTTTCACCTTC.